This T cell receptor beta chain was observed in a study of blood T cell repertoires in COVID-19. Assay used: immunoSEQ multiplex PCR; TCRdb lists only in-frame clones, some missing. The sample contains around 140,000 clones, around four fifths of which appear only once. This CDR3 spans 14 amino acids. Per germline, CDR1 MNHNY and CDR2 SVGAGI (reference sequence). V lost 4 bases and J lost 5; bases outside the gene matches: 5. Recruits, aged roughly 18 to 100 years, lived in 24 US areas. This clonotype was obtained from a man aged 40-55 years with acute COVID-19. The V gene is TRBV6-6, the J gene TRBJ1-5; the match to TRBD1 covers 7 bases. Sequenced input: PBMCs or T cells enriched from blood (not recorded which). CDR3 sequence (DNA): TGTGCCAGCAGTTCCGGGACAGAATATCAGCCCCAGCATTTT. Its protein is CASSSGTEYQPQHF.